The 26 T cell receptor beta chains reported below all come from one sample, sequenced in a study of siplizumab effects on memory and regulatory T cells. Using immunoSEQ multiplex PCR, the repertoire was profiled, and TCRdb retains in-frame clones only, with some absent. The sample records 100,000 or so clones, about 94% being singletons. Sequences were obtained from CD4+ T cells sorted from blood. The receptors shown here come from a human donor in good health.

Details on this clone: The junction and the germline gene differ at one end; a read error may be behind it. CDR3 nucleotides: TGCGCCAGCAGATTGGACCTGTCCGATGGCTACACCTTC. It is translated as CASRLDLSDGYTF. This chain uses TRBV5-1 with TRBJ1-2; unclear D gene. The CDR3 contains 13 residues. Germline assignment: CDR1 SGHRS and CDR2 YFSETQ.

This clone has a handful of counts. The chain couples TRBV11-1 to TRBJ2-3; a weak D match, TRBD2 (6 bases). The CDR3 runs 18 residues. Germline loops: CDR1 SGHAT, CDR2 FQDESV (reference sequence). Trimming shortened V by 2 bases and J by 1 base, and 19 bases separated the two germline ends. As DNA, the CDR3 is TGTGCCAGCAGCTTAACAAGCTTCTCGGCTAGCGGCACAGATACGCAGTATTTT. Its translation is CASSLTSFSASGTDTQYF. The full variable domain, completed using reference TRBV11-1 and TRBJ2-3, is EAEVAQSPRYKITEKSQAVAFWCDPISGHATLYWYRQILGQGPELLVQFQDESVVDDSQLPKDRFSAERLKGVDSTLKIQPAELGDSAMYLCASSLTSFSASGTDTQYFGPGTRLTVL.

The rearrangement joins TRBV7-2 to TRBJ2-1, with 9 positions matching TRBD2. The CDR3 has 18 amino acids. The germline V gene has CDR1 SGHTA and CDR2 FQGNSA. V shed 5 bases and J 5 bases; nucleotides not matched to a gene: 16. The CDR3 loop is CASSHAGGGGLVNNEQFF. DNA of the CDR3: TGTGCCAGCAGCCACGCCGGCGGGGGGGGACTAGTTAACAATGAGCAGTTCTTC.

The gene calls are TRBV7-9 and TRBJ2-3; tentative D call: TRBD2 (6 bases). The CDR3 is 19 residues long. The germline V and J ends were trimmed by 1 base and 4 bases, with 24 bases remaining between them. The germline gives CDR1 SEHNR, CDR2 FQNEAQ (reference sequence). CDR3: CASSLDSRPGERVPDTQYF. In nucleotides, the CDR3 is TGTGCCAGCAGCTTAGATTCCCGGCCGGGAGAGAGAGTCCCAGATACGCAGTATTTT.

The chain recombines TRBV5-1 with TRBJ2-1; 10 bases fit TRBD2. The length of the CDR3 is 16 residues. V gave up 4 bases and J gave up 6 bases; unmatched junction bases: 10. Germline values: CDR1 SGHRS, CDR2 YFSETQ. The CDR3 spells CASSAPTLAGTNEQFF. The CDR3 DNA is TGCGCCAGCAGCGCCCCCACACTAGCGGGAACCAATGAGCAGTTCTTC.

This sequence joins TRBV5-4 and TRBJ2-3, with 9 bases that match TRBD2. Germline CDR1 and CDR2: SGHNT and YYREEE (reference sequence). This CDR3 region has 20 residues. With V trimmed by 0 bases and J by 4 bases, 18 bases remained unmatched. CDR3 DNA sequence: TGTGCCAGCAGCTTGGATGGGATGTTGGTAGCGGGAGTTGTGGCAGATACGCAGTATTTT. Encoded protein: CASSLDGMLVAGVVADTQYF.

V is TRBV7-9 and J is TRBJ2-4; TRBD1 or TRBD2 may be the D gene (5 bases each). The CDR3 has 16 amino acids. Trimming took 5 bases from V and 5 from J, leaving 19 bases between them. CDR1 SEHNR and CDR2 FQNEAQ come from the germline V gene (reference sequence). The CDR3 here is CASSPNRGVSENIQYF. CDR3 nucleotides: TGTGCCAGCAGCCCGAATAGAGGGGTGTCGGAAAACATTCAGTACTTC. Based on the CDR3 plus reference TRBV7-9 and TRBJ2-4, the full variable domain is DTGVSQNPRHKITKRGQNVTFRCDPISEHNRLYWYRQTLGQGPEFLTYFQNEAQLEKSRLLSDRFSAERPKGSFSTLEIQRTEQGDSAMYLCASSPNRGVSENIQYFGAGTRLSVL.

The chain combines TRBV28 with TRBJ2-7, with a possible D match to TRBD1 (6 bases). The CDR3 sequence is 14 residues long. The germline gives CDR1 MDHEN, CDR2 SYDVKM. V gave up 4 bases and J gave up 0 bases, with 10 bases separating them. The CDR3 sequence is CASSSQGSSYEQYF. The CDR3 DNA sequence: TGTGCCAGCAGTTCCCAGGGGAGCTCCTACGAGCAGTACTTC.

This clone occurred once. V and J are TRBV20-1 and TRBJ1-2; D not certain. Per germline, CDR1 DFQATT and CDR2 SNEGSKA (reference sequence). Deletions cut 3 bases from V and 1 base from J, with 3 bases between. CDR3 length: 11 residues. Here the CDR3 reads CSASDNYGYTF. CDR3 DNA: TGCAGTGCTAGTGATAACTATGGCTACACCTTC.

The chain has TRBV27 and TRBJ2-3; the match to TRBD2 covers 9 bases. CDR3 length: 16 amino acids. V shed 4 bases and J 5 bases; nucleotides not matched to a gene: 10. Germline V gene sequence: CDR1 MNHEY, CDR2 SMNVEV (reference sequence). CDR3 nucleotide sequence: TGTGCCAGCAGTTGGGGACTAGCCCTAGCGGGAGATACGCAGTATTTT. Translation: CASSWGLALAGDTQYF.

The V gene is TRBV2, the J gene TRBJ2-6; tentatively, D is TRBD1 (5 bases). Germline-derived CDR1 and CDR2 are SNHLY and FYNNEI. Trimming removed 5 bases from V and 0 bases from J, with 17 bases in between. The CDR3 is 18 amino acids. CDR3 in DNA: TGTGCCAGCAGTTGGCCCGCGACAGTCAACTCTGGGGCCAACGTCCTGACTTTC. This translates into CASSWPATVNSGANVLTF.

The chain links TRBV6-1 to TRBJ2-3; 7 bases are a match to TRBD1. Germline V gene lookup returns CDR1 MNHNS and CDR2 SASEGT. V was clipped by 4 bases and J by 3 bases; unmatched bases: 4. The CDR3 consists of 14 residues. The DNA for the CDR3 is TGTGCCAGCAGTGCCAGACAGGGAACAGATACGCAGTATTTT. Translated: CASSARQGTDTQYF.

The rearrangement joins TRBV5-1 to TRBJ2-5; TRBD1 might be the D (6 bases). CDR1 and CDR2 (germline): SGHRS, YFSETQ. The CDR3 runs 14 residues. Trimming left V 2 bases short and J 1 base short, with 9 bases between. CDR3 residues: CASSLDRSQETQYF. CDR3 nucleotide sequence: TGCGCCAGCAGCTTAGACAGGAGCCAAGAGACCCAGTACTTC. The full variable domain, rest sourced from reference TRBV5-1 and TRBJ2-5, is KAGVTQTPRYLIKTRGQQVTLSCSPISGHRSVSWYQQTPGQGLQFLFEYFSETQRNKGNFPGRFSGRQFSNSRSEMNVSTLELGDSALYLCASSLDRSQETQYFGPGTRLLVL.

The J gene is TRBJ2-6, the V gene TRBV28; TRBD2 is a possible D gene (5 bases). Trimming removed 6 bases from V and 3 bases from J, with 21 bases in between. The CDR3 runs to 18 residues. Germline lookup yields CDR1 MDHEN and CDR2 SYDVKM. CDR3 in amino acids: CASSQESGVVDGANVLTF. The CDR3 DNA reads TGTGCCAGCAGCCAAGAGTCCGGGGTTGTGGATGGGGCCAACGTCCTGACTTTC.

This chain joins TRBV5-1 and TRBJ1-2; D perhaps matches TRBD1 (5 bases). The CDR3 runs to 13 residues. Germline V gene data show CDR1 as SGHRS and CDR2 as YFSETQ. V lost 5 bases and J 7 bases, leaving 15 bases between the germline ends. Here the CDR3 reads CASRREGASGYTF. As DNA, the CDR3 is TGCGCCAGCAGGCGTGAAGGGGCGAGTGGCTACACCTTC.

This rearrangement joins TRBV5-1 to TRBJ2-3, with TRBD1 matching over 7 bases. Germline values: CDR1 SGHRS, CDR2 YFSETQ. The CDR3 has 13 amino acids. Trimming at V came to 6 bases and at J to 5 bases, leaving 6 bases not matched to a gene. The CDR3 reads CASKVSGGDTQYF. The CDR3 region has the DNA TGCGCCAGCAAGGTATCAGGGGGAGATACGCAGTATTTT.

This chain links TRBV11-2 with TRBJ1-2; D call uncertain. The CDR3 sequence is 13 residues long. V was trimmed by 3 bases and J by 8 bases, leaving 13 bases between them. Germline CDR1 and CDR2: SGHAT and FQNNGV. The DNA of the CDR3 is TGTGCCAGCAGCTTGCTGGGCTTGGGGGGCTACACCTTC. It specifies CASSLLGLGGYTF.

Only one count was recorded for this clone. This rearrangement joins TRBV5-1 to TRBJ2-7; the D gene is possibly TRBD1 (6 bases). Germline CDR1 reads SGHRS; CDR2 reads YFSETQ. V lost 5 bases, J lost 0 bases, and 15 bases lay in between. The CDR3 consists of 15 residues. The CDR3 bases are TGCGCCAGCAGAAACAAGACAGGAAGCTCCTACGAGCAGTACTTC. Translated: CASRNKTGSSYEQYF. Together with reference TRBV5-1 and TRBJ2-7, the CDR3 gives the full variable domain: KAGVTQTPRYLIKTRGQQVTLSCSPISGHRSVSWYQQTPGQGLQFLFEYFSETQRNKGNFPGRFSGRQFSNSRSEMNVSTLELGDSALYLCASRNKTGSSYEQYFGPGTRLTVT.

The chain uses TRBV5-6 and TRBJ2-7; 8 nucleotides align to TRBD2. CDR1 and CDR2 (germline): SGHDT, YYEEEE. The CDR3 is 17 amino acids. The junction had 12 bases not matched to a gene; V was cut back by 0 bases and J by 4 bases. CDR3 nucleotide sequence: TGTGCCAGCAGCTTGGGTGGGGGGACTAGTGGTGGGTACGAGCAGTACTTC. It codes for CASSLGGGTSGGYEQYF.

The chain links TRBV5-4 to TRBJ1-5; D gene unclear. The germline V gene has CDR1 SGHNT and CDR2 YYREEE (reference sequence). This CDR3 spans 15 amino acids. V was pared by 0 bases and J by 0 bases, with 7 bases between. In DNA form, the CDR3 reads TGTGCCAGCAGCTTGGCCCCAGATAGCAATCAGCCCCAGCATTTT. It specifies CASSLAPDSNQPQHF.

The V and J genes are TRBV5-4 and TRBJ2-3; the D gene is possibly TRBD2 (5 bases). The CDR3 spans 15 residues. Germline V gives CDR1 SGHNT, CDR2 YYREEE (reference sequence). The germline V and J ends were trimmed by 5 bases and 1 base, with 14 bases remaining between them. The CDR3 DNA sequence: TGTGCCAGCAGGCCCGGAGGTGGCGGCACAGATACGCAGTATTTT. Translated: CASRPGGGGTDTQYF.

A single count supports this clone. V and J are TRBV15 and TRBJ2-5; 11 bases are shared with TRBD1. J lost 10 bases, V lost 1 base, and 8 bases had no gene match. CDR3 length: 15 amino acids. From germline, CDR1 is LNHNV and CDR2 YYDKDF (reference sequence). The CDR3 protein is CATSRADRGRPGQYF. For the CDR3, the DNA is TGTGCCACCAGCAGAGCGGACAGGGGGCGTCCGGGCCAGTACTTC.

This rearrangement joins TRBV28 to TRBJ1-2; D gene ambiguous. Germline V CDR1 and CDR2: MDHEN, SYDVKM. The CDR3 is made up of 13 amino acids. V was trimmed by 7 bases and J by 7 bases, leaving 16 bases between them. The CDR3 DNA reads as TGTGCCAGCACCATAAACGTGGGAGGTGGCTACACCTTC. This sequence encodes CASTINVGGGYTF.

The chain uses TRBV13 and TRBJ1-2; D is unclear. Germline assignment: CDR1 PRHDT and CDR2 FYEKMQ (reference sequence). The V and J ends lost 2 bases and 2 bases respectively, with 12 bases between them. The CDR3 runs 15 residues. This chain's CDR3 is CASSLLGKLNYGYTF. In DNA, the CDR3 is TGTGCCAGCAGCTTACTTGGGAAACTAAACTATGGCTACACCTTC.

The V gene is TRBV27, the J gene TRBJ2-7; D is ambiguous. This CDR3 spans 13 amino acids. Germline CDR1 is MNHEY and CDR2 is SMNVEV (reference sequence). The ends were cut back, 6 bases at V and 3 bases at J, with 12 bases in the middle. The CDR3 nucleotides read TGTGCCAGCAGACCTCTCTGGGGCTACGAGCAGTACTTC. Translated, it gives CASRPLWGYEQYF.

The V call is TRBV5-1, the J call TRBJ1-2; D possibly corresponds to TRBD1 (5 bases). Trimming stripped 1 base from V and 0 bases from J, with 10 bases between. The CDR3 has 15 residues. The germline CDR1 and CDR2 sequences are SGHRS and YFSETQ. CDR3 coding DNA: TGCGCCAGCAGCTTGTATAGGGGAACTAACTATGGCTACACCTTC. This codes for CASSLYRGTNYGYTF.